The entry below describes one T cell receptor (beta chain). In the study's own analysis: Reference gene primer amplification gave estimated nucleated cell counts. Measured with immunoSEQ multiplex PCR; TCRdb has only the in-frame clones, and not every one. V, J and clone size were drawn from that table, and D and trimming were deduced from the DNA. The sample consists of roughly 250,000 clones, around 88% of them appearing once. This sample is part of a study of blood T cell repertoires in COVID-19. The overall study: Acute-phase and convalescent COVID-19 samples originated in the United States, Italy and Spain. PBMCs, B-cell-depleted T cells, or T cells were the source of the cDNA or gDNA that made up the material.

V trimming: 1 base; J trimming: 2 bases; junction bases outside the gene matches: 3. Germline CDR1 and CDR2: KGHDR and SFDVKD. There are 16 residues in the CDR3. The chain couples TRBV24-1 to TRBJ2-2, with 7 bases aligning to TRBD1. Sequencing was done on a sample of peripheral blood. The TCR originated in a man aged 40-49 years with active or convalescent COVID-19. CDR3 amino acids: CATSDFRDSNTGELFF. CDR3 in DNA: TGTGCCACCAGTGATTTCCGGGACAGTAACACCGGGGAGCTGTTTTTT.